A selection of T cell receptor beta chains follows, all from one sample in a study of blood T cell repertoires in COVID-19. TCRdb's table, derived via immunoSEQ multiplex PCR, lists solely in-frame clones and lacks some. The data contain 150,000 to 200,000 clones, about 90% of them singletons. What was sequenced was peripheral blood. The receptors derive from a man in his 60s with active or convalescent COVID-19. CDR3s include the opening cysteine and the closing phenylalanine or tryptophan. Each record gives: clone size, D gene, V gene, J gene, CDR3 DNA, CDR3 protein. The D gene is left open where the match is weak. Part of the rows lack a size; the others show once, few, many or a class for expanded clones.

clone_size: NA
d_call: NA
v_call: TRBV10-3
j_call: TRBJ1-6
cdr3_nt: TGTGCCACCCGGGCAGGGGATGGAGATTCACCCCTCCACTTT
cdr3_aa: CATRAGDGDSPLHF

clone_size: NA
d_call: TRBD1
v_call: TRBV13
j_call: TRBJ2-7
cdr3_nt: TGTGCCAGCAGACCAACAGGACAGGGCCGCGAGCAGTACTTC
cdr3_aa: CASRPTGQGREQYF

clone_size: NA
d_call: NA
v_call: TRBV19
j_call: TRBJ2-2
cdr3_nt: TGTGCCAGTTCACAGGAAAACACCGGGGAGCTGTTTTTT
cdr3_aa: CASSQENTGELFF

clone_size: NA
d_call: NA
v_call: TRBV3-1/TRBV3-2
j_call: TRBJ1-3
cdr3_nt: TGTGCCAGCAGCCAAGGAGGCGGATCTGGAAACACCATATATTTT
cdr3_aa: CASSQGGGSGNTIYF

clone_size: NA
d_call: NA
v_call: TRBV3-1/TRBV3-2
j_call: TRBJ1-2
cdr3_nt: TGTGCCAGCACGAACAAAAGGGGTGGCTACACCTTC
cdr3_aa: CASTNKRGGYTF

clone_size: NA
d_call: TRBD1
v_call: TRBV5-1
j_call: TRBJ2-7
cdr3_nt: TGCGCCAGCAGCCCAGGGGACAGGGATTTCTACGAGCAGTACTTC
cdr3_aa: CASSPGDRDFYEQYF

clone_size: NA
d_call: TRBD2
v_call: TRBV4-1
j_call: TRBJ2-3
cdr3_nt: TGCGCCAGCAGCCTTCGGGCGGGGGGTCTAACAGATACGCAGTATTTT
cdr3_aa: CASSLRAGGLTDTQYF

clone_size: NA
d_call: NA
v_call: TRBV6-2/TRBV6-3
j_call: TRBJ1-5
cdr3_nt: TGTGCCAGCAGTTATGGCATAAATCAGCCCCAGCATTTT
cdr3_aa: CASSYGINQPQHF

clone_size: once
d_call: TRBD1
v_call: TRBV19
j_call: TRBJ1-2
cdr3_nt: TGTGCCAGTACTAAAGGGGACAGAGGAGGGTATGGCTACACCTTC
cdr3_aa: CASTKGDRGGYGYTF

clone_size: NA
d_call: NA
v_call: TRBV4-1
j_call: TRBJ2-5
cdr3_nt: TGCGCCAGCAGCCGCGGGACGGGCTGGGAAGAGACCCAGTACTTC
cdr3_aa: CASSRGTGWEETQYF

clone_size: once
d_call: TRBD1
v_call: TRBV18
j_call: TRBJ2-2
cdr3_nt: TGTGCCAGCTCACCGTGGCCAGGGGGAAACACCGGGGAGCTGTTTTTT
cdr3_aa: CASSPWPGGNTGELFF

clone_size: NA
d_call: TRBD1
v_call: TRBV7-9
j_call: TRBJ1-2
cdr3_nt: TGTGCCAGCAGCCAAGACAGGGGGACTAACTATGGCTACACCTTC
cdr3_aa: CASSQDRGTNYGYTF

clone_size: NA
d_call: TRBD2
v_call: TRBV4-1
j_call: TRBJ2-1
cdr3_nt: TGCGCCAGCAGCCAAGGACTAGCGGGGCCGGAAGAGCGGTTCTTC
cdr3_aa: CASSQGLAGPEERFF

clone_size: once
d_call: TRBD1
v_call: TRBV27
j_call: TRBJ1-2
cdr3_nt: TGTGCCAGCAGTTTATCCGGACAGGGGGTTGGTGGCTACACCTTC
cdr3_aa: CASSLSGQGVGGYTF

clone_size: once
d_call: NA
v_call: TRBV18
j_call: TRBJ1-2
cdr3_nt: TGTGCCAGCTCACCGCCGGGGGTTTTGGCGGCCTATGGCTACACCTTC
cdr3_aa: CASSPPGVLAAYGYTF

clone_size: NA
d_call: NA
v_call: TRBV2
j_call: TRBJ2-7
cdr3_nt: TGTGCCAGCGGAGGAGGGAAGTCCTACGAGCAGTACTTC
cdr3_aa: CASGGGKSYEQYF

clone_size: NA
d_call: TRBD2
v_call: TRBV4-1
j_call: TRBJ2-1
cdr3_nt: TGCGCCAGTTCTTGGACTAGCGGGGGTGGTGATGAGCAGTTCTTC
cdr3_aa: CASSWTSGGGDEQFF

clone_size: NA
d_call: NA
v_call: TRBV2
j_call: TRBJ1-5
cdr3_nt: TGTGCCAGCAGTGAATCAGGGGTCGGCAATCAGCCCCAGCATTTT
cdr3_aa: CASSESGVGNQPQHF

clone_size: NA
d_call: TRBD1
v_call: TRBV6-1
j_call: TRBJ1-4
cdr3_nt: TGTGCCAGCAGTGAAACCTATGGGACAGTCAGTAATGAAAAACTGTTTTTT
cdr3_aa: CASSETYGTVSNEKLFF

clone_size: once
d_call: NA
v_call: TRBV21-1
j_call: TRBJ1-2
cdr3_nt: TGTGCCAGCAGCTTCCGGGACAGAGACCCGTCACCCCGGTCGCCGAACTATGGCTACACCTTC
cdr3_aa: CASSFRDRDPSPRSPNYGYTF

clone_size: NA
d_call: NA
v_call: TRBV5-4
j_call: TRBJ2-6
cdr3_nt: TGTGCCAGCAGCTCCCGGGCACGGGACTCTGGGGCCAACGTCCTGACTTTC
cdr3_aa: CASSSRARDSGANVLTF

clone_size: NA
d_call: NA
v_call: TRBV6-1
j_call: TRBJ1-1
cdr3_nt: TGTGCCAGCAGTGAAGCGGGGGGGAACACTGAAGCTTTCTTT
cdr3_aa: CASSEAGGNTEAFF

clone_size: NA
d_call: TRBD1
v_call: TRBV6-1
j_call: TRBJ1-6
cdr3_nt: TGTGCCAGCAGTGAAGAGATGGGACAGAGAAATTCACCCCTCCACTTT
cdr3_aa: CASSEEMGQRNSPLHF

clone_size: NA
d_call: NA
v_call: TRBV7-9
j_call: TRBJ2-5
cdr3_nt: TGTGCCAGCAGCTTTCAGGGCAATTTAGGGGAGACCCAGTACTTC
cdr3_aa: CASSFQGNLGETQYF

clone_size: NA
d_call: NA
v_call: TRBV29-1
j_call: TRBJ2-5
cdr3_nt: TGCAGCGCCGACACGGGACATCTCCAAGAGACCCAGTACTTC
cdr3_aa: CSADTGHLQETQYF

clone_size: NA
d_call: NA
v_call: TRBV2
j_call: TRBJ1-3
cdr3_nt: TGTGCCAGCACCCAAACTGGAAACACCATATATTTT
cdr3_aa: CASTQTGNTIYF

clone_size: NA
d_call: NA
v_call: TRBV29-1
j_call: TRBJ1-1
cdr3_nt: TGCAGCGTCCCGGAGGGCGGGATGAACACTGAAGCTTTCTTT
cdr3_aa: CSVPEGGMNTEAFF

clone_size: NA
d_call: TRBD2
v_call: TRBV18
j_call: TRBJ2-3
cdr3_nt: TGTGCCAGCTCACCGGGACTAGCGGGGGCAGCAGATACGCAGTATTTT
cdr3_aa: CASSPGLAGAADTQYF

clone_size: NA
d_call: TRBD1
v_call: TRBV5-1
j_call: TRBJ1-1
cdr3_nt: TGCGCCAGCAGCCTCGGGACAGCGAACACTGAAGCTTTCTTT
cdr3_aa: CASSLGTANTEAFF

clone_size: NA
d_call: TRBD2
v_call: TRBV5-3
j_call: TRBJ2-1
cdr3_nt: TGTGCCAGAAGCCCTAAACCTGGACTAGCGGGGGTGGTCGATGAGCAGTTCTTC
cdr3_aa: CARSPKPGLAGVVDEQFF

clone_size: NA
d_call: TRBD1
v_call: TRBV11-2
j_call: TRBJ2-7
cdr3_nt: TGTGCCAGCAGCTTAGGGGGGAGGACAGGGGTAACCTACGAGCAGTACTTC
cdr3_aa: CASSLGGRTGVTYEQYF

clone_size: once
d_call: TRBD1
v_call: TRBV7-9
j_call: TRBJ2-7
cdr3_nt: TGTGCCAGCAGCTCCGGACAGGGGGCGTGGGAGCAGTACTTC
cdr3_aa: CASSSGQGAWEQYF

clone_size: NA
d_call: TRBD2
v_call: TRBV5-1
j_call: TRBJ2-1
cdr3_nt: TGCGCCAGCAGCCTTCAGACCGGGGGGGCCTCCTACAATGAGCAGTTCTTC
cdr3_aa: CASSLQTGGASYNEQFF

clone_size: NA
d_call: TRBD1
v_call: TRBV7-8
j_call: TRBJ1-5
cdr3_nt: TGTGCCAGCAGCCCTGACAGGGGGTATCAGCCCCAGCATTTT
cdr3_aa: CASSPDRGYQPQHF

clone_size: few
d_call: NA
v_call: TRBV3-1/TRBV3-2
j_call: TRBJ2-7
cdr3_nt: TGTGCCAGCAGCGAGGACAACACCGACGAGCAGTACTTC
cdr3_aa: CASSEDNTDEQYF